This entry is about one T cell receptor (beta chain). This sample was taken from a study of blood T cell repertoires in COVID-19. In the study overall: Acute-phase and convalescent COVID-19 samples originated in the United States, Italy and Spain. Nucleic acid was either cDNA or gDNA, and it came from T cells, B-cell-depleted T cells, or PBMCs.

Two negative PCRs, clearance, or symptom resolution characterized the recovered Cohort 3 donors. Authors' methods: Reference gene primer amplification yielded estimated nucleated cell counts. The data were produced by immunoSEQ multiplex PCR, yet TCRdb's version contains in-frame clones alone and is incomplete. For V, J and clone size, that table is used; D and trimming come from the DNA. The sample yields approximately 350,000 clones, about 90% seen once. The germline gives CDR1 WNHNN, CDR2 SYGVQD (reference sequence). CDR3 length: 15 residues. The V gene lost 6 bases and the J gene lost 5 bases, with 19 bases spanning the gap.

Sequencing was done on a sample of PBMCs or T cells enriched from blood (not recorded which). The TCR comes from a woman aged 25 to 39 who had recovered from COVID-19. The genes are TRBV10-1 and TRBJ1-1, with D perhaps matching TRBD1 (5 bases). The CDR3 sequence is CASRPRTFIETEAFF. The DNA of the CDR3 is TGCGCCAGCAGACCCCGGACATTTATCGAAACTGAAGCTTTCTTT.